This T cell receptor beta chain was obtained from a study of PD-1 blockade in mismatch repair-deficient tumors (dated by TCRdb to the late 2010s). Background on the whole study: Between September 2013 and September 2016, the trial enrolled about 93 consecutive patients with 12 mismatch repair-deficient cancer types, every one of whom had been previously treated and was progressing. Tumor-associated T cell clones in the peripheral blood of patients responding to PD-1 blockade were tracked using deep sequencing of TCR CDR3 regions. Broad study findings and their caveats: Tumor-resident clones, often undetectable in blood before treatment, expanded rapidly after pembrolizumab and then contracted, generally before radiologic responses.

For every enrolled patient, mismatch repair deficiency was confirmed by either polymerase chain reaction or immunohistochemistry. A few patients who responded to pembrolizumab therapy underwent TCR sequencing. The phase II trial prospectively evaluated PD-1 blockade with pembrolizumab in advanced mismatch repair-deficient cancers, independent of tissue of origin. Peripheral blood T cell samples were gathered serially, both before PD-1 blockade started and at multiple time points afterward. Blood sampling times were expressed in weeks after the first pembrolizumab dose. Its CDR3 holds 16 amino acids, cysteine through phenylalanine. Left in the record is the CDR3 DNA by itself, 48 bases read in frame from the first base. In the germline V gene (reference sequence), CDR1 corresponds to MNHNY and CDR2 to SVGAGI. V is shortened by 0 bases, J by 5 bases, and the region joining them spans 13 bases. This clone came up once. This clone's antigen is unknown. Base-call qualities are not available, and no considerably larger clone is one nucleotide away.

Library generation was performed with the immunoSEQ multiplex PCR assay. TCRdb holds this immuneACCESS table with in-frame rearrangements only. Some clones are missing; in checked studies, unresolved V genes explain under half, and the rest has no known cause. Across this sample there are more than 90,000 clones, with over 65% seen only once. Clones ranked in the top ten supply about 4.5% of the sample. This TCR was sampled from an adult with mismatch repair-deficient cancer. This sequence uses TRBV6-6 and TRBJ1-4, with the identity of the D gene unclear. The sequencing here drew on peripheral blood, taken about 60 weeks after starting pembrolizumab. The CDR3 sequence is CASSYSSPGGNEKLFF. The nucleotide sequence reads TGTGCCAGCAGTTACTCGTCACCGGGAGGAAATGAAAAACTGTTTTTT.